Each of the 11 T cell receptor beta chains below was sequenced from the same sample in a study of T cell repertoires in cytomegalovirus infection. Their antigen targets remain unknown. TCRdb called the reads again in MiXCR, with one record for every CDR3 protein. This table has 900,000 to 950,000 distinct CDR3 sequences, approximately 31% appearing once. The material sequenced was cultured CD8+ T cells from PBMCs, taken from culture after CMV antigen stimulation. These receptors were collected from a human donor in good health (CMV status not recorded). Some clones in this sample may be carry-over from other donors' samples.

The chain employs TRBV6-2 or TRBV6-3 and TRBJ2-3; D call uncertain. Germline CDR1 and CDR2: MNHEY and SVGEGT. Trimming removed 1 base at V and 3 bases at J, with 8 bases between. The CDR3 runs to 14 residues. As DNA, the CDR3 is TGTGCCAGCAGTTACTTAGGGTGGACAGATACGCAGTATTTT. Amino acid sequence: CASSYLGWTDTQYF.

This clonotype was detected only a few times. V is TRBV12-3 or TRBV12-4 and J is TRBJ2-1; 10 bases match TRBD2. The CDR3 is 15 residues long. Trimming cost V 4 bases and J 5 bases; bases outside gene matches: 5. The CDR3 sequence is CASSYSGGRHNEQFF. The CDR3 nucleotides are TGTGCCAGCAGTTATAGCGGGGGGCGGCACAATGAGCAGTTCTTC.

Worth noting for this clonotype: This could be a read error, since a much larger clone is one nucleotide away. The rearrangement joins TRBV7-6 to TRBJ1-6, with D possibly matching TRBD1 (5 bases). CDR3 length equals 16 residues. Germline V gives CDR1 SGHVS, CDR2 FNYEAQ. This CDR3 reads CASSPRERMSNPPLHF. The DNA of the CDR3 is TGTGCCAGCAGCCCCAGGGAGAGGATGAGTAATCCACCCCTCCACTTT.

The chain combines TRBV27 with TRBJ1-1; 7 nucleotides match TRBD1. The germline CDR1 and CDR2 sequences are MNHEY and SMNVEV (reference sequence). The CDR3 runs 16 residues. The ends lost 7 bases at V and 1 base at J; junction bases unmatched: 12. CDR3 sequence: CASIPRKGARNTEAFF. The DNA for the CDR3 is TGTGCCAGCATACCGAGGAAGGGGGCGAGGAACACTGAAGCTTTCTTT.

The chain combines TRBV5-6 with TRBJ2-7, with 8 bases fitting TRBD1. The CDR3 spans 14 residues. Germline V lookup: CDR1 SGHDT, CDR2 YYEEEE. Germline trimming cut 4 bases from V and 4 bases from J; bases unmatched to any gene: 7. As DNA, the CDR3 is TGTGCCAGCAGCGACTCGGACAGGGCGTACGAGCAGTACGTC. This sequence encodes CASSDSDRAYEQYV.

The chain has TRBV10-3 and TRBJ2-3, with D possibly TRBD1 on 5 matching bases. The CDR3 covers 15 residues. The V end was cut by 2 bases, the J end by 5 bases, with 14 bases between. Germline V lookup: CDR1 ENHRY, CDR2 SYGVKD. The CDR3 region has the DNA TGTGCCATCAGTGAGCCGCGACAGACCGAAGATACGCAGTATTTT. This encodes CAISEPRQTEDTQYF.

The V and J genes are TRBV27 and TRBJ2-7; the D call may be TRBD1 or TRBD2 (5 bases each). CDR3 length equals 11 residues. CDR1 is MNHEY, CDR2 SMNVEV, per germline (reference sequence). Trimming removed 5 bases from V and 6 bases from J, with 8 bases in between. CDR3 coding DNA: TGTGCCAGCAGTCAAGGGACCGAGCAGTACGTC. Amino acids: CASSQGTEQYV.

V usage is TRBV5-6 and J usage is TRBJ2-2, with 7 nucleotides matching TRBD1. This CDR3 region has 14 residues. Germline CDR1 reads SGHDT; CDR2 reads YYEEEE. With V trimmed by 4 bases and J by 8 bases, 8 bases remained unmatched. Written as DNA, the CDR3 is TGTGCCAGCAGCGCCAGACAGGGCGGAGGGGAGCTGTTTTTT. Its protein is CASSARQGGGELFF. The variable domain in full, with the rest retrieved from reference TRBV5-6 and TRBJ2-2, is DAGVTQSPTHLIKTRGQQVTLRCSPKSGHDTVSWYQQALGQGPQFIFQYYEEEERQRGNFPDRFSGHQFPNYSSELNVNALLLGDSALYLCASSARQGGGELFFGEGSRLTVL.

The chain uses TRBV4-2 and TRBJ2-2; D is unresolved. CDR3 length equals 15 residues. V gave up 1 base and J gave up 6 bases, with 12 bases separating them. Per germline, CDR1 LGHNA and CDR2 YNFKEQ. Here the CDR3 reads CASSQVPPGAGELFF. The CDR3 DNA reads as TGTGCCAGCAGCCAAGTGCCACCTGGTGCCGGGGAGCTGTTTTTT.

On this clonotype: This sequence may be a read error, since a much larger clone differs from it by one base. This chain connects TRBV7-2 to TRBJ2-7; no clear D. This CDR3 contains 15 residues. Per the germline V gene, CDR1 is SGHTA and CDR2 is FQGNSA. The CDR3 sequence is CASSLVVSGSYVQYV. CDR3 coding DNA: TGTGCCAGCAGCTTAGTAGTGAGTGGTTCGTACGTGCAGTACGTC.

This chain joins TRBV12-3 or TRBV12-4 and TRBJ1-2; D might be TRBD1 (6 bases). The CDR3 totals 13 residues. Trimming removed 8 bases from V and 4 bases from J, with 14 bases in between. The CDR3 bases are TGTGCCAGCTCCGACAGGCCGGCCTATGGCTACACCTTC. This codes for CASSDRPAYGYTF.